Listed here is a single TCR beta chain. The specificity of this receptor is unknown. Per-nucleotide qualities are absent, and no much larger clonotype sits a single base away. The sample is drawn from a study of T-cell memory formation after mild COVID-19 (dated by TCRdb to the early 2020s). Context from the whole study: TCR sequence clusters from the two donors were largely donor specific. In two donors, T-cell clones that expanded and contracted after mild COVID-19 were tracked by sequencing TCRalpha and TCRbeta repertoires over time. Two young, previously healthy adult volunteers, one female and one male, were included in the cohort.

Ficoll-Paque density gradient centrifugation was the method used to isolate PBMCs. Trimming accounts for 4 bases at V and 4 bases at J, while the number of junction bases matched to no gene is 4. Taken from the germline V gene, the CDR1 and CDR2 loops are SNHLY and FYNNEI. From its cysteine to its phenylalanine, the CDR3 spans 14 amino acids. Only the CDR3 portion is preserved as DNA: 42 bases, with reading frame beginning at the first base. Points the paper makes about the study in general: The study included only a couple of mild cases, and larger cohorts that include severe cases with pre-infection samples were judged to be necessary. From day 15 to 85, contracting clones showed balanced CD4/CD8 phenotypes, whereas a second wave of clones that expanded from day 15 to 37 leaned towards CD4+. The detection of some responding clones in pre-infection memory suggests that pre-existing cross-reactive memory T cells joined the SARS-CoV-2 response. Contracting CD4+ clones appeared mostly in the CM and EM memory subsets, whereas CD8+ clones were enriched in EMRA. The second-wave clones that peaked on day 37 were not confirmed to be SARS-CoV-2 specific.

Sequencer: Illumina NovaSeq 6000. TCRalpha and TCRbeta cDNA libraries were constructed by 5'RACE with constant-segment primers, with sample barcodes and unique molecular identifiers being introduced. Trizol reagent was used to extract RNA from every sample. The libraries were amplified in two PCR steps, and the second step added a second sample barcode and Illumina TruSeq adapters. Libraries were sequenced on an Illumina NovaSeq with 2 x 150 bp paired-end reads. On the authors' methods: The reads were demultiplexed and collapsed into UMI-guided consensus sequences using migec v1.2.7. Using mixcr v2.1.11, UMI consensuses were aligned to TRA and TRB V and J templates and then assembled into clonotypes. Clonotypes were classified as expanded or contracted when called significant by both edgeR and NoisET, with noise models trained on biological replicates. For edgeR calls, the cutoffs were a false discovery rate-adjusted p below 0.01 and a log2 fold-change threshold of 1. As an exploratory analysis of dynamics, max-normalized trajectories of the 1000 most abundant clonotypes were examined with PCA combined with hierarchical clustering. The CD4 or CD8 phenotype of responding clones was assigned using the separately sequenced CD4+ and CD8+ repertoires. TCRdb cleaned the public reads at Q25 with fastp, built clones with MiXCR and kept in-frame beta chains. All rows with the same CDR3 protein become a single entry with the most common DNA and genes. The V and J calls shown here were made by TCRdb, not taken from the authors' results. This sample has about 400,000 distinct CDR3 sequences in its table, and roughly 18% of those were observed once. The top ten clones comprise about 22% of the sample.

The sequence is built from TRBV2 and TRBJ2-7; 10 bases in the junction line up with TRBD1. Sequenced material: PBMCs or a T cell subset sorted from them (not recorded which). This TCR came from a man between 18 and 29 years old who had mild COVID-19 (a few samples of this study predate the infection). The sample titles of this study are shuffled in the database, so cell type and time point are left out; the donor was told from shared clones. This receptor has the CDR3 CASSVLGQGYEQYF. The nucleotide sequence reads as follows: TGTGCCAGCAGTGTTTTGGGACAGGGGTACGAGCAGTACTTC.